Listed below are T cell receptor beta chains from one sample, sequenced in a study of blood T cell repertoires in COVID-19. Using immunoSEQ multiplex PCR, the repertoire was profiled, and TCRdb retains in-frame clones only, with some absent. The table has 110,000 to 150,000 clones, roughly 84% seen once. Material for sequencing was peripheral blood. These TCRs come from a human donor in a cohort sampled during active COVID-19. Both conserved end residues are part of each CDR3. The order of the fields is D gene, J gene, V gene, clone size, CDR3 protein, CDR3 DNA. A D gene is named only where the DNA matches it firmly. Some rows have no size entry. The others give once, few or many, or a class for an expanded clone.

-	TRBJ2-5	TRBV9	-	CASSVGGSQETQYF	TGTGCCAGCAGCGTAGGAGGGTCCCAAGAGACCCAGTACTTC
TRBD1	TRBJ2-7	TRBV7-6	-	CASSLGTDRGPIEQYF	TGTGCCAGCAGCTTAGGGACGGACAGGGGGCCAATCGAGCAGTACTTC
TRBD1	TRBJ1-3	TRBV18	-	CASSPQGASGNTIYF	TGTGCCAGCTCACCACAGGGGGCCTCTGGAAACACCATATATTTT
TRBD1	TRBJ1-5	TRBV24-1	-	CATSATGASGLSNQPQHF	TGTGCCACCAGTGCAACAGGGGCCTCGGGTTTAAGCAATCAGCCCCAGCATTTT
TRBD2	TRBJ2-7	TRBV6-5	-	CASRNPGLISYEQYF	TGTGCCAGCAGAAATCCGGGACTAATTTCCTACGAGCAGTACTTC
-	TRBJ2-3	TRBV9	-	CASSRRLVNTDTQYF	TGTGCCAGCAGCCGACGACTAGTGAACACAGATACGCAGTATTTT
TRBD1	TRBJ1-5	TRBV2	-	CASSEVAGGSNQPQHF	TGTGCCAGCAGCGAAGTCGCAGGGGGCAGCAATCAGCCCCAGCATTTT
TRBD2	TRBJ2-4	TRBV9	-	CASSGASGGKNIQYF	TGTGCCAGCAGCGGGGCTAGCGGGGGCAAAAACATTCAGTACTTC
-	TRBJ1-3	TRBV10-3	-	CAISESTGTGNTIYF	TGTGCCATCAGTGAGTCTACAGGGACTGGAAACACCATATATTTT
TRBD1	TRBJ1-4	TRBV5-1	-	CASSLTPQGAGEKLFF	TGCGCCAGCAGCTTGACCCCACAGGGGGCAGGGGAAAAACTGTTTTTT
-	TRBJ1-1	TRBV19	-	CASSIPGATEAFF	TGTGCCAGTAGTATTCCAGGGGCCACTGAAGCTTTCTTT
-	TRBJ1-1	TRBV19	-	CASSIMNGNTEAFF	TGTGCCAGTAGTATAATGAACGGGAACACTGAAGCTTTCTTT
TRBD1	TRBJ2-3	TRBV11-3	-	CASSWGQGTDTQYF	TGTGCCAGCAGCTGGGGACAGGGCACAGATACGCAGTATTTT
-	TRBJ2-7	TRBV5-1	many	CASSLAQGLAREQYF	TGCGCCAGCAGCTTGGCCCAGGGGTTGGCGCGAGAGCAGTACTTC
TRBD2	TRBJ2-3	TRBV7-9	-	CASSLVAGFYISTDTQYF	TGTGCCAGCAGCTTAGTAGCGGGGTTTTATATTAGCACAGATACGCAGTATTTT
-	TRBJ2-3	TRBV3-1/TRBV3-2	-	CASSQDPAGRRGTDTQYF	TGTGCCAGCAGCCAAGATCCTGCGGGGCGCCGGGGCACAGATACGCAGTATTTT
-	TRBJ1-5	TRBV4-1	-	CASSQISGGSNQPQHF	TGCGCCAGCAGCCAAATCTCGGGGGGAAGCAATCAGCCCCAGCATTTT
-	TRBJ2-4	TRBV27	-	CASSLRAGDQVAKNIQYF	TGTGCCAGCAGTTTACGGGCAGGGGACCAGGTAGCCAAAAACATTCAGTACTTC
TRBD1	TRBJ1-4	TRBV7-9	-	CASSSTGGYEKLFF	TGTGCCAGCAGTTCTACAGGGGGGTATGAAAAACTGTTTTTT
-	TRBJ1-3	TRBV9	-	CASSEGGGSRDTIYF	TGTGCCAGCAGCGAGGGGGGAGGGTCCCGGGACACCATATATTTT
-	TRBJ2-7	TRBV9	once	CASSVEGFTYEQYF	TGTGCCAGCAGCGTAGAGGGGTTTACCTACGAGCAGTACTTC
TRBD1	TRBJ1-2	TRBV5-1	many	CASSPDGQGAGGYTF	TGCGCCAGCAGCCCGGATGGACAGGGGGCAGGTGGCTACACCTTC